Presented here are 12 T cell receptor beta chains from one specimen sequenced in a study of CD8+ T cells in alopecia areata. RNA extraction was followed by reverse transcription into cDNA, which acted as the sequencing template. Assay: immunoSEQ multiplex PCR; the TCRdb copy retains only in-frame clones and omits some. This table has 100,000 to 150,000 clones, 50% to 75% appearing once. Treatment here: oral pan-JAK inhibitor, 5-10 mg twice daily. The sequencing here drew on CD8+ T cells sorted from blood, taken at week 4, from a patient treated with tofacitinib. Receptors originate from a human donor with alopecia areata.

This clone appeared a few times. The chain joins TRBV28 to TRBJ2-5; D unresolved. Germline CDR1 is MDHEN and CDR2 is SYDVKM. V was trimmed by 6 bases and J by 2 bases, leaving 13 bases between them. There are 14 residues in the CDR3. The CDR3 DNA reads TGTGCCAGCAGCGACGCCGGAAGGCAAGAGACCCAGTACTTC. Its translation: CASSDAGRQETQYF. Complete variable domain (other parts from reference TRBV28 and TRBJ2-5): DVKVTQSSRYLVKRTGEKVFLECVQDMDHENMFWYRQDPGLGLRLIYFSYDVKMKEKGDIPEGYSVSREKKERFSLILESASTNQTSMYLCASSDAGRQETQYFGPGTRLLVL.

V usage is TRBV30 and J usage is TRBJ2-3; 7 positions agree with TRBD2. The CDR3 is made up of 14 amino acids. Germline V lookup: CDR1 GTSNPN, CDR2 SVGIG (reference sequence). The junction had 7 bases not matched to a gene; V was cut back by 1 base and J by 6 bases. The CDR3 here is CAWSGGAGADTQYF. DNA for the CDR3: TGTGCCTGGAGTGGAGGGGCGGGAGCGGATACGCAGTATTTT.

This sequence joins TRBV5-1 and TRBJ2-7, with TRBD2 matching over 8 bases. Germline loops: CDR1 SGHRS, CDR2 YFSETQ. CDR3 size: 14 residues. The junction had 4 bases not matched to a gene; V was cut back by 5 bases and J by 0 bases. CDR3 amino acids: CASSSGTSSYEQYF. CDR3 nucleotide sequence: TGCGCCAGCAGTTCCGGGACTAGCTCCTACGAGCAGTACTTC.

The chain employs TRBV30 and TRBJ2-7; possible D gene TRBD1, 5 bases. Trimming removed 2 bases at V and 1 base at J, with 15 bases between. CDR1 is GTSNPN, CDR2 SVGIG, per germline (reference sequence). The CDR3 extends over 15 amino acids. CDR3 nucleotides: TGTGCCTGGAGTACACTACAGGTTTTTTCCTACGAGCAGTACTTC. Encoded protein: CAWSTLQVFSYEQYF. Using reference TRBV30 and TRBJ2-7 for the parts outside the CDR3, the full variable domain is SQTIHQWPATLVQPVGSPLSLECTVEGTSNPNLYWYRQAAGRGLQLLFYSVGIGQISSEVPQNLSASRPQDRQFILSSKKLLLSDSGFYLCAWSTLQVFSYEQYFGPGTRLTVT.

The chain recombines TRBV30 with TRBJ1-2, with D possibly being TRBD1 (5 bases). Germline V lookup: CDR1 GTSNPN, CDR2 SVGIG (reference sequence). Deletions cut 4 bases from V and 3 bases from J, with 9 bases between. This CDR3 is built from 12 residues. As DNA, the CDR3 is TGTGCCTGGATGGGGGAATACTATGGCTACACCTTC. Protein product: CAWMGEYYGYTF.

The sample holds a few counts of this clone. V usage is TRBV7-9 and J usage is TRBJ2-7; possibly TRBD1 for D (6 bases). Trimming removed 5 bases from V and 2 bases from J, with 13 bases in between. CDR1 is SEHNR and CDR2 is FQNEAQ in the germline V gene (reference sequence). The CDR3 is 14 residues long. The CDR3 DNA sequence: TGTGCCAGCAGCCCTGGGGACACCCCCTACGAGCAGTACTTC. It yields the protein CASSPGDTPYEQYF.

This clone has just a few counts. The chain links TRBV5-6 to TRBJ2-7; D not certain. Deletions cut 5 bases from V and 5 bases from J, with 17 bases between. The CDR3 consists of 14 residues. From germline, CDR1 is SGHDT and CDR2 YYEEEE. CDR3 loop: CASRLSAESHEQYF. CDR3 DNA: TGTGCCAGCAGGTTATCGGCAGAGAGCCACGAGCAGTACTTC.

CDR3 DNA sequence: TGCAGCGTTACCGGGACAGACTCCTACGAGCAGTACTTC. It is translated as CSVTGTDSYEQYF. V and J are TRBV29-1 and TRBJ2-7; 7 nucleotides align to TRBD1. This CDR3 contains 13 residues. J lost 0 bases, V lost 5 bases, and 4 bases had no gene match. Germline V lookup: CDR1 SQVTM, CDR2 ANQGSEA.

The V and J genes are TRBV2 and TRBJ1-2; D possibly corresponds to TRBD1 (6 bases). Per germline, CDR1 SNHLY and CDR2 FYNNEI. The CDR3 sequence is 14 residues long. Trimming pared 4 bases from V and 4 bases from J, leaving 13 bases between. CDR3 DNA sequence: TGTGCCAGCAGTGCGACGGACAGATTCTATGGCTACACCTTC. Its translation is CASSATDRFYGYTF.

Only a few counts were recorded for this clone. Different DNA sequences within this sample yield the same CDR3. The chain employs TRBV27 and TRBJ2-3; D remains unclear. CDR3 length equals 13 residues. Trimming took off 0 bases at V and 3 bases at J, with 4 bases between the two ends. The germline gives CDR1 MNHEY, CDR2 SMNVEV (reference sequence). The CDR3 DNA is TGTGCCAGCAGTTTATCCGGGACAGATACGCAGTATTTT. Translated, it gives CASSLSGTDTQYF.

The rearrangement links TRBV9 to TRBJ1-1, with D maybe TRBD1 (6 bases). V gave up 2 bases and J gave up 5 bases, with 13 bases separating them. CDR1 SGDLS and CDR2 YYNGEE come from the germline V gene. There are 14 residues in the CDR3. The CDR3 DNA reads as TGTGCCAGCAGCGTTTATGGGACACAAACTGAAGCTTTCTTT. It translates to CASSVYGTQTEAFF.

This clone was seen a handful of times. CDR3 loop: CAIKEGDYEQYF. CDR3 sequence (DNA): TGTGCCATCAAAGAGGGAGACTACGAGCAGTACTTC. The V and J genes are TRBV10-3 and TRBJ2-7; TRBD2 is a possible D gene (5 bases). This CDR3 has 12 residues. Looked up from germline, CDR1 is ENHRY and CDR2 is SYGVKD. The ends were cut back, 7 bases at V and 3 bases at J, with 10 bases in the middle.